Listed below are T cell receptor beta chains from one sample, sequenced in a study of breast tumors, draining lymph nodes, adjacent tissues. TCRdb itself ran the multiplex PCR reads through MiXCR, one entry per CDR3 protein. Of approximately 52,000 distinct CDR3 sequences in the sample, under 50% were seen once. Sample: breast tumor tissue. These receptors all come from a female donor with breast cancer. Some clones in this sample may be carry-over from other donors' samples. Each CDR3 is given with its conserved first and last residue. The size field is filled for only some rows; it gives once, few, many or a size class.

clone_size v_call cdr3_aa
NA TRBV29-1 CSVERGQATGGDYGYTF
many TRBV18 CASSPDGDQPQHF
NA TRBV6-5 CASSVHRPENTEAFF
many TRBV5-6 CASSLLTASSGNTIYF
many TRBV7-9 CASSTTSGRAGSYNEQFF
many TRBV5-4 CASSFGALVSNEQFF
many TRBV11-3 CASSALFRGEQFF
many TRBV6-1 CASSEGANSPLHF
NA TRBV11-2 CASSLIRDPEQFF
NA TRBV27 CASSMRGGSNEKLFF
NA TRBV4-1 CASSQDRATEGPLHF
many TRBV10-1 CASSSQVGNTIYF
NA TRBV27 CASTKRESSLNEQFF
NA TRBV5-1 CASSLGPGGVPDTQYF
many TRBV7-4 CASSPPGTSGRNTKNIQYF
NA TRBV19 CASSEGQGGYGYTF
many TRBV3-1 CASSQDAFGGNTIYF
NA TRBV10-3 CAIGSPTTMSSYGAALFF
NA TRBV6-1 CATKTGANTKAFF
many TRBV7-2 CASSLARSQKNTGELFF
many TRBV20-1 CSARAGTVGTDTQYF
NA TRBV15 CATSRQTGTGGETQYF
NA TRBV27 CTSRREVFTDTQYF
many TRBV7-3 CASSVTANNEQFF
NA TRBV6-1 CASRERHRDRGLSNQPQHF
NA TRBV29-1 CSADRGSPLHF
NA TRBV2 CASGQDNEQFF
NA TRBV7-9 CASSRTGFEPHGYPF
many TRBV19 CASSIAGSEQYF
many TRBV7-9 CASSLLRDQETQYF
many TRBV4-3 CASSQSGGDSSVGDTQYF
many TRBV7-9 CASSPDRVETQYF
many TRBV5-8 CASSLGLPGDTQYF
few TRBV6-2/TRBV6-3 CASSPPGRSPSGANVLTF
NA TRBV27 CASSSRSSGRTYEHF
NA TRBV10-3 CAVSWTAPYNSPLHF
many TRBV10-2 CASSRDPANYGYTF
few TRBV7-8 CASSRETVEAFF
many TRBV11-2 CASSSSGSYEQYF
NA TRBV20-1 CSAQPGHDYEQYF
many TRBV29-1 CSVEVKGFGDTQYF
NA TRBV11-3 CASSPKQDTGELFF
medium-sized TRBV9 CASSVGSYNEQFF
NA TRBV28 CASSGRGGQTQYF
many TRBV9 CASSVAAQTYEQYF
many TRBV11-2 CASSLLTGTYEQYF
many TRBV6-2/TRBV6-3 CASSRGATPYEQYF
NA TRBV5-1 CASSSSGGYNQPQHF
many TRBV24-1 CATSDRRTSGSISTDTQYF
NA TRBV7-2 CASSTEGRRSYNEQFF